The 26 T cell receptor beta chains listed next were all sequenced from one sample in a study of blood T cells in healthy people across ages. PCR was performed a second time for about 6 to 12 cycles using a sample-barcoded 5' primer and a J-beta primer mix. From the 5' RACE reads, TCRdb called clonotypes with MiXCR, one entry per CDR3 protein. The sample includes approximately 490,000 distinct CDR3 sequences, around 24% of them seen just once. This same sample was also part of a study on T cells of mothers and their children.

Source material: blood. The origin of the receptors is a boy aged 5-17 years in good health.

V and J are TRBV10-3 and TRBJ2-5, with TRBD1 matching over 7 bases. Judging by the DNA end, TRBJ2-7 fits better; the J call may be wrong. Germline V gene sequence: CDR1 ENHRY, CDR2 SYGVKD. This CDR3 comprises 15 residues. CDR3 region: CAISDPPDRYYEQYF. The CDR3 region has the DNA TGTGCCATCAGTGACCCGCCGGACAGGTACTACGAGCAGTACTTC.

The chain is built from TRBV7-2 and TRBJ1-6, with D unresolved. V shed 7 bases and J shed 6 bases, with 13 bases lying between them. CDR1 and CDR2 (germline): SGHTA, FQGNSA. The CDR3 covers 14 residues. The CDR3, as DNA: TGTGCCAGCACCTCGGGAGGTTTTAATTCACCCCTCCACTTT. Amino acids: CASTSGGFNSPLHF.

The rearrangement uses TRBV12-3 or TRBV12-4 and TRBJ2-7; D may match TRBD1 or TRBD2 (5 bases each). The CDR3 runs 12 residues. The germline V and J ends were trimmed by 3 bases and 5 bases, with 8 bases remaining between them. CDR3 loop: CASSFGTDEQYF. As DNA, the CDR3 is TGTGCCAGCAGTTTCGGGACCGACGAGCAGTACTTC.

This clonotype was counted a few times. The chain is built from TRBV5-1 and TRBJ1-2; the match to TRBD1 covers 8 bases. Germline-derived CDR1 and CDR2 are SGHRS and YFSETQ. CDR3 length: 14 amino acids. The junction had 10 bases not matched to a gene; V was cut back by 4 bases and J by 8 bases. The CDR3 region has the DNA TGCGCCAGCAGCCTGGACAGGGATTTAGGAGGCTACACCTTC. Residues: CASSLDRDLGGYTF.

V usage is TRBV20-1 and J usage is TRBJ1-1; D is perhaps TRBD1 (5 bases). Germline CDR1 and CDR2: DFQATT and SNEGSKA (reference sequence). This CDR3 contains 12 residues. V was trimmed by 3 bases and J by 5 bases, leaving 10 bases between them. In nucleotides, the CDR3 is TGCAGTGCTAGTAATCAGGGTACTGAAGCTTTCTTT. Protein: CSASNQGTEAFF.

This clonotype was seen more than once but under ten times. The rearrangement joins TRBV4-1 to TRBJ1-1; D gene uncertain. From germline, CDR1 is MGHRA and CDR2 YSYEKL. This CDR3 is 15 amino acids long. Deletions cut 1 base from V and 4 bases from J, with 13 bases between. The CDR3 DNA reads as TGCGCCAGCAGCCAAGGGCCAAGGGAAGGCACTGAAGCTTTCTTT. This sequence encodes CASSQGPREGTEAFF.

This clonotype was observed a handful of times. The chain combines TRBV28 with TRBJ2-5; D tentatively reads TRBD1 or TRBD2 (7 bases each). The V gene lost 6 bases and the J gene lost 5 bases, with 13 bases spanning the gap. This CDR3 is built from 13 residues. The germline CDR1 and CDR2 sequences are MDHEN and SYDVKM. The CDR3 nucleotides read TGTGCCAGCAGAGCAGGGGGAGGGGAGACCCAGTACTTC. Its translation is CASRAGGGETQYF.

The gene calls are TRBV29-1 and TRBJ1-2; TRBD1 aligns across 7 bases. The V and J ends lost 3 bases and 11 bases, in that order; junction bases with no gene match: 12. The CDR3 sequence is 13 residues long. Germline-derived CDR1 and CDR2 are SQVTM and ANQGSEA. CDR3 residues: CSVDVKQGPRYTF. The DNA for the CDR3 is TGCAGCGTTGACGTTAAACAGGGGCCTCGGTACACCTTC.

This clonotype was counted between two and nine times. In DNA form, the CDR3 reads TGTGCCACCAGGGCAGGTTCATCTCGGAGTGGCTACACCTTC. Its protein is CATRAGSSRSGYTF. V is TRBV15 and J is TRBJ1-2; D ambiguous. The germline V and J ends were trimmed by 6 bases and 7 bases, with 18 bases remaining between them. This CDR3 spans 14 amino acids. Germline CDR1 is LNHNV and CDR2 is YYDKDF (reference sequence). Complete variable domain (other parts from reference TRBV15 and TRBJ1-2): DAMVIQNPRYQVTQFGKPVTLSCSQTLNHNVMYWYQQKSSQAPKLLFHYYDKDFNNEADTPDNFQSRRPNTSFCFLDIRSPGLGDTAMYLCATRAGSSRSGYTFGSGTRLTVV.

The chain combines TRBV28 with TRBJ2-7, with TRBD2 matching 10 bases. V dropped 4 bases and J dropped 0; count of bases not matched to a gene: 6. Germline V gives CDR1 MDHEN, CDR2 SYDVKM. The CDR3 length is 16 residues. Written as DNA, the CDR3 is TGTGCCAGCAGTTCACGGACTAGCGGATACTCCTACGAGCAGTACTTC. Its translation: CASSSRTSGYSYEQYF.

The chain has TRBV5-6 and TRBJ1-2, with no clear D. This CDR3 is 14 amino acids long. Germline V gene data show CDR1 as SGHDT and CDR2 as YYEEEE. Trimming stripped 0 bases from V and 1 base from J, with 7 bases between. The CDR3 nucleotides read TGTGCCAGCAGCTTGGATCCGGGTAACTATGGCTACACCTTC. This encodes CASSLDPGNYGYTF.

This clonotype has just a few counts. This chain connects TRBV28 to TRBJ1-5, with D tentatively TRBD1 (5 bases). Trimming left V 2 bases short and J 14 bases short, with 10 bases between. Germline-derived CDR1 and CDR2 are MDHEN and SYDVKM. The length of the CDR3 is 11 residues. In DNA, the CDR3 is TGTGCCAGCAGTTTACGAGGGGAGAAGCATTTT. It encodes CASSLRGEKHF.

The chain is built from TRBV10-3 and TRBJ2-1, with 10 bases lining up with TRBD2. V shed 1 base and J 6 bases; nucleotides not matched to a gene: 6. The CDR3 length is 16 residues. Germline V lookup: CDR1 ENHRY, CDR2 SYGVKD. CDR3: CAISEYGAGGPNEQFF. CDR3 in DNA: TGTGCCATCAGTGAGTACGGAGCGGGAGGGCCCAATGAGCAGTTCTTC.

CDR3 bases: TGTGCCAGCAGTTTAGGCAGGGGAGGCTATGGCTACACCTTC. As protein: CASSLGRGGYGYTF. The rearrangement links TRBV27 to TRBJ1-2, with a possible D match to TRBD1 (6 bases). Germline CDR1 reads MNHEY; CDR2 reads SMNVEV (reference sequence). Trimming shortened V by 2 bases and J by 4 bases, and 11 bases separated the two germline ends. This CDR3 is built from 14 residues.

The chain combines TRBV27 with TRBJ2-7; 8 bases line up with TRBD2. Germline CDR1 and CDR2: MNHEY and SMNVEV (reference sequence). Trimming at V came to 1 base and at J to 4 bases, leaving 6 bases not matched to a gene. The CDR3 is 15 amino acids. CDR3 in DNA: TGTGCCAGCAGTTTATGGCGGGGGGAACCGTACGAGCAGTACTTC. Translated, it gives CASSLWRGEPYEQYF.

The sample holds a few counts of this clonotype. The gene calls are TRBV4-1 and TRBJ1-5; no clear D. CDR3 size: 16 residues. Trimming took off 1 base at V and 6 bases at J, with 16 bases between the two ends. Germline CDR1 MGHRA, CDR2 YSYEKL. The CDR3 bases are TGCGCCAGCAGCCAAGCTCGGAACGCAGGTCTTCAGCCCCAGCATTTT. This codes for CASSQARNAGLQPQHF.

The rearrangement links TRBV5-8 to TRBJ1-3, with D unresolved. CDR1 is SGHTS, CDR2 YDEGEE, per germline. The CDR3 has 15 amino acids. V was pared by 4 bases and J by 0 bases, with 11 bases between. Here the CDR3 DNA reads TGTGCCAGCAGCCTCGGACCCGACTCTGGAAACACCATATATTTT. Translation: CASSLGPDSGNTIYF.

Only a few counts were recorded for this clonotype. This rearrangement joins TRBV20-1 to TRBJ2-5, with D possibly TRBD2 on 6 matching bases. The CDR3 contains 15 residues. Trimming cost V 4 bases and J 9 bases, with 24 bases left between them. CDR1 is DFQATT and CDR2 is SNEGSKA in the germline V gene (reference sequence). DNA of the CDR3: TGCAGTGCTACACCTACCGGGAGATTGCTGACGGCCCAGTACTTC. This translates into CSATPTGRLLTAQYF.

The chain has TRBV6-2 or TRBV6-3 and TRBJ2-3; 10 nucleotides line up with TRBD2. V lost 9 bases, J lost 4 bases, and 7 bases stayed unmatched. CDR3 length: 14 residues. The V gene's germline CDR1 is MNHEY and CDR2 SVGEGT. CDR3 loop: CASSSGGPADTQYF. The CDR3, as DNA: TGTGCCAGTTCTAGCGGGGGACCCGCAGATACGCAGTATTTT.

V is TRBV5-6 and J is TRBJ2-1; D might be TRBD1 or TRBD2, each matching 6 bases. The V end was cut by 5 bases, the J end by 7 bases, with 25 bases between. The CDR3 covers 17 residues. CDR1 SGHDT and CDR2 YYEEEE come from the germline V gene. As DNA, the CDR3 is TGTGCCAGCAGTGCCAGCACGGGGGCCCCCGTCCTAAATGAGCAGTTCTTC. Protein: CASSASTGAPVLNEQFF.

V and J are TRBV7-9 and TRBJ2-1; 7 bases match TRBD2. CDR1 is SEHNR and CDR2 is FQNEAQ in the germline V gene (reference sequence). V lost 6 bases to trimming and J lost 2 bases; unmatched junction nucleotides: 10. This CDR3 spans 16 amino acids. For the CDR3, the DNA is TGTGCCAGCAGATCGACGTGGGAGGGCACCTACAATGAGCAGTTCTTC. Its protein is CASRSTWEGTYNEQFF.

For the CDR3, the DNA is TGTGCCAGCAGTTCCAGCGGGAGTCGCTACAATGAGCAGTTCTTC. It codes for CASSSSGSRYNEQFF. V and J are TRBV27 and TRBJ2-1; TRBD2 aligns across 8 bases. With V trimmed by 4 bases and J by 3 bases, 5 bases remained unmatched. Per germline, CDR1 MNHEY and CDR2 SMNVEV (reference sequence). There are 15 residues in the CDR3.

The chain employs TRBV14 and TRBJ1-4; 9 bases agree with TRBD1. Germline V gene data show CDR1 as SGHDN and CDR2 as FVKESK. This CDR3 has 13 residues. V shed 5 bases and J 8 bases; nucleotides not matched to a gene: 3. The CDR3 loop reads CASSIQGAEKLFF. CDR3 DNA: TGTGCCAGCAGCATACAGGGGGCGGAAAAACTGTTTTTT.

This clonotype was seen only a few times. This chain joins TRBV20-1 and TRBJ2-2; TRBD1 matches 10 bases. V trimming: 5 bases; J trimming: 4 bases; junction bases outside the gene matches: 10. The germline gives CDR1 DFQATT, CDR2 SNEGSKA (reference sequence). The CDR3 covers 16 residues. CDR3 sequence (DNA): TGCAGTGCTGGACCTAGAGACAGGGGGCGCACCGGGGAGCTGTTTTTT. Its protein is CSAGPRDRGRTGELFF.

Turning to this clonotype: The germline gene is not matched at one end of the junction; a read error may be the cause. The rearrangement joins TRBV4-3 to TRBJ2-3; D is ambiguous. The CDR3 has 11 amino acids. CDR1 and CDR2 from the germline V gene are LGHNA and YSLEER. The chain's CDR3 is CASSQEGQRRF. In DNA form, the CDR3 reads TGCGCCAGCAGCCAAGAAGGGCAGCGTAGGTTT.

The chain combines TRBV20-1 with TRBJ2-7; weak D call: TRBD2 (6 bases). Between the trimmed V and J ends, which lost 0 bases and 5 bases, there was a span of 14 bases. Germline V CDR1 and CDR2: DFQATT, SNEGSKA (reference sequence). This CDR3 comprises 14 residues. The CDR3 loop reads CSARDRDSLHEQYF. CDR3 nucleotide sequence: TGCAGTGCTAGAGACCGGGACTCCCTCCACGAGCAGTACTTC.